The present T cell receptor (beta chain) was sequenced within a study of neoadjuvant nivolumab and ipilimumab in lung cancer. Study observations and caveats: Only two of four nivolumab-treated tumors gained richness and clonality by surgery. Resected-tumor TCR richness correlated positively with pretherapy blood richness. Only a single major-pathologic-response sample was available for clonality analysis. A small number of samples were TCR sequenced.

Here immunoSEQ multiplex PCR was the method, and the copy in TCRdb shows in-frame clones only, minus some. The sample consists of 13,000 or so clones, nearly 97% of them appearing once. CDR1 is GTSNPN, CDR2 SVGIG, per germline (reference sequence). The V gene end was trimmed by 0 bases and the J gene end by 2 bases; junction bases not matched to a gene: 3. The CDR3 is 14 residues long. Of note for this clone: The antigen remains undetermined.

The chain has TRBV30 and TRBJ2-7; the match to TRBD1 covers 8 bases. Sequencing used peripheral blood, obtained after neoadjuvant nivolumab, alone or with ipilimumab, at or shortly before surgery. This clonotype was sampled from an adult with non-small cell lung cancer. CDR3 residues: CAWSVLDRAYEQYF. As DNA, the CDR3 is TGTGCCTGGAGTGTTCTGGACAGGGCCTACGAGCAGTACTTC.